This T cell receptor beta chain was captured in a study of T cell changes during pregnancy in multiple sclerosis. V was cut by 3 bases and J by 1 base, with 7 bases left in between. In germline, CDR1 is SGDLS, CDR2 YYNGEE. This CDR3 has 13 residues. TCRdb's table, derived via immunoSEQ multiplex PCR, lists solely in-frame clones and lacks some. Among roughly 72,000 clones, around nine tenths were seen once, and the ten largest hold 0.21%. This receptor was identified in a female donor with multiple sclerosis, enrolled in a pregnancy study. This specimen was CD4+ T cells from peripheral blood mononuclear cells, taken before pregnancy. This chain links TRBV9 with TRBJ1-1; D not resolved. The CDR3 reads CASSARSNTEAFF. The CDR3 DNA sequence: TGTGCCAGCAGCGCCCGGTCGAACACTGAAGCTTTCTTT.